This T cell receptor (beta chain) was recorded in a study of blood T cell repertoires in COVID-19. On the study more broadly: Samples taken during acute and convalescent COVID-19 were collected in the United States, Italy and Spain.

Generated by immunoSEQ multiplex PCR, the TCRdb table keeps only in-frame clones and is missing some. The table has fewer than 300,000 clones, around 85% seen once. Individuals drawn from some 25 US areas were roughly 18 to 89 years old. Participants' own reports of clinical history determined their cohort assignment. In Cohort 3, a recovered donor had either two negative PCRs, clearance, or symptom resolution. Germline CDR1 SGHNT, CDR2 YENEEA. The CDR3 extends over 14 amino acids. Trimming left V 5 bases short and J 2 bases short, with 10 bases between. Sequencing was carried out using PBMCs or T cells enriched from blood (not recorded which). The rearrangement joins TRBV11-3 to TRBJ2-1; a weak D match, TRBD1 (5 bases). This clonotype was obtained from a woman in her forties or fifties who had recovered from COVID-19. The DNA for the CDR3 is TGTGCCAGCAGCGTCGACAGCCCCTACAATGAGCAGTTCTTC. This codes for CASSVDSPYNEQFF.